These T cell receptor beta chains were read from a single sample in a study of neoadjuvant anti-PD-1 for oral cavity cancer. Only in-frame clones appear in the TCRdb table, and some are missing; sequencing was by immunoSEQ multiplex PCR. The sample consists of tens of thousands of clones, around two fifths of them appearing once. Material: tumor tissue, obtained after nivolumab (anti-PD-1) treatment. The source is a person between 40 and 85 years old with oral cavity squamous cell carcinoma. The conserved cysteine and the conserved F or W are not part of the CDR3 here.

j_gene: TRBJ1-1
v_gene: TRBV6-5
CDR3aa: ASVGQLNTEAF

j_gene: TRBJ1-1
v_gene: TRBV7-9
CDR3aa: ASSSLPGVDTEAF

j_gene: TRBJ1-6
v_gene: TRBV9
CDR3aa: ASSVEGGQQNSPLH

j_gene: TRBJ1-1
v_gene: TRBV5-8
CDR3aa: ASSHRQGFPEAF

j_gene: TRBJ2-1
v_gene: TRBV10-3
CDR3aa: AISASLRSPPNEQF

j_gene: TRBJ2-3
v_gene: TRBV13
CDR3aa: ATRQRGRTDTQY

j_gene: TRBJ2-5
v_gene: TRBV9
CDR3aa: ASSVTSQETQY

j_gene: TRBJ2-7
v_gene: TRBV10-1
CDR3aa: ASSGGQGDEQY

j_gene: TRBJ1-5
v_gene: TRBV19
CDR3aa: ASSIVGEDKPQH

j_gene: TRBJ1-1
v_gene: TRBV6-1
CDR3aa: ASSEGDLRSEAF

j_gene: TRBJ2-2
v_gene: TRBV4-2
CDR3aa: ASSPTGMGAGELF

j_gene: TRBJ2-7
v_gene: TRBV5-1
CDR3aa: ASSPNPGIRSEQY

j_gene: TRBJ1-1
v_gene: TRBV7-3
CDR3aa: ASSRGQGRTEAF

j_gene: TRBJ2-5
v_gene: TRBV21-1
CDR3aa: SMLAQY

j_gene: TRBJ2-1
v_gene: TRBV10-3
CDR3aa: AISDPGTSGHNEQF

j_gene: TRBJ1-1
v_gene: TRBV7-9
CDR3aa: ASSAPGTWNTEAF

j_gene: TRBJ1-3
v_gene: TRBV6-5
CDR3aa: ASSYDSLSGNTIY